This entry describes one T cell receptor (beta chain). This clone's antigen is unknown. Nothing much larger sits one base from this clone, and base qualities are not available. The library was built by means of 5' RACE. TCRdb shows the sequencer as Illumina HiSeq 2500. A second PCR of about 7 to 12 cycles was run with a J-beta primer mix and a sample-barcoded 5' primer. Each TCR beta cDNA molecule received a unique molecular identifier from a template-switch 5' adaptor carrying 12 random nucleotides. Each sample yielded at least 2.5 million CDR3-containing paired-end reads. First-strand cDNA was synthesized from all RNA with the Mint cDNA synthesis kit, primed by a TRBC-specific oligonucleotide. Following uracil-DNA glycosylase treatment, a first 18-cycle PCR with universal primers M1SS and BC2_uni_R was performed on all cDNA. As for the authors' bioinformatics: Normalization of each sample was performed by random selection of 1 million high-quality reads, each carrying a distinct molecular identifier. Instead of being binned into consensus sequences, reads with shared molecular identifiers were discarded. CDR3 identification, clonotype clustering and error correction used MiTCR with a Q25 quality threshold and the strictest error-elimination algorithm. Lower-bound total TCR beta diversity was estimated with a nonparametric unseen species model using Euler transformation. TCRdb trimmed public reads at Q25 via fastp, called clones via MiXCR and kept in-frame beta chains. Here each entry gathers all rows of one CDR3 protein and keeps the most common genes and DNA. TCRdb, not the authors, supplied the V and J calls. This sample is represented by over a million distinct CDR3 sequences; almost 60% of them were singletons. 5.5% to 8% of the sample rests with the top ten.

Systemically healthy Caucasian individuals from Russia, some 36 in total and aged roughly 6 to 100 years, were included as donors. Each donor gave around 9.9 milliliters of peripheral blood, collected into EDTA-treated Vacutainer tubes. Ficoll-Paque density-gradient centrifugation was used to isolate PBMCs, with at least 7 million per sample. Trizol reagent was used to extract total RNA from PBMCs, with at least 5.5 micrograms per sample. Naive CD45RAhigh/CD27high T cell percentages were measured by flow cytometry on a PBMC aliquot from every donor. This sample was taken from a study of blood T cells in healthy people across ages (dated by TCRdb to between 2014 and 2017). Regarding the study in general: In model experiments, roughly one uniquely barcoded TCR beta cDNA molecule per two T cells was captured by template switching. The donors were divided into four age groups: young (average about 16 years), middle-aged (about 41), aged (about 60) and long-lived (roughly 82). To avoid experimental bias, donors of different ages were distributed randomly across sequencing lanes. Using the same blood draw, the study looked at two additional independent replicas of 1 million unique cDNA reads for two donors, one aged 18 to 29 and the other aged 80 or older. Age-related changes in TCR beta repertoire diversity were measured in the study by deep sequencing normalized with unique cDNA molecular identifiers. What the study reported, not specific to this receptor: Because profiling used bulk unsorted PBMCs, naive and antigen-experienced compartments could not be compared conclusively. Total diversity estimates from one million sequenced T cells were considered lower bounds and underestimates. A strong correlation was found between observed TCR beta diversity and the percentage of naive T cells measured by flow cytometry. Observed TCR beta diversity per million T cells fell roughly linearly with age, and a significant reduction was already apparent by age around 40. Compared with the aged group, more naive CD4+ T cells, fewer expanded clones and increased TCR diversity were shown by the long-lived group, suggesting age selection. Because the CMV infection status of the donors was unknown, age-related changes in expanded clonotypes may potentially have been confounded.

This TCR was sampled from a man aged 18 to 29 in good health. Material: blood.

The nucleotides are TGCGCCAGCAGGCACCGGACAGGGAGGCCTGAAGCTTTCTTT. Its product reads: CASRHRTGRPEAFF. This chain joins TRBV4-1 to TRBJ1-1; the junction holds 8 bases that match TRBD1. CDR1 and CDR2 are drawn from the germline V gene: MGHRA, YSYEKL. V is pruned by 6 bases and J by 6 bases, leaving 9 bases of the junction without a gene match. From the cysteine up to the phenylalanine, the CDR3 has a length of 14 residues. Only CDR3 DNA remains: 42 bases, in frame from the first base.